The 4 T cell receptor beta chains presented below share a single source sample, sequenced in a study of OX40 agonist ivuxolimab in advanced cancers. Generated by immunoSEQ multiplex PCR, the TCRdb table keeps only in-frame clones and is missing some. The sample consists of 77,000 or so clones, under 95% of them appearing once. The sample here was CD4+ or CD8+ T cells sorted from blood, taken in a trial of the OX40 agonist ivuxolimab. Receptors were obtained from an adult with an advanced solid tumor such as melanoma, head and neck, liver or kidney cancer.

The chain combines TRBV18 with TRBJ1-2; D perhaps matches TRBD1 (6 bases). CDR1 is KGHSH and CDR2 is LQKENI in the germline V gene. Trimming shortened V by 1 base and J by 13 bases, and 13 bases separated the two germline ends. CDR3 length: 12 amino acids. The CDR3 loop is CASSPRQDLATF. The CDR3 DNA is TGTGCCAGCTCACCACGACAGGACCTTGCCACCTTC. Full variable domain (missing parts from reference TRBV18 and TRBJ1-2): NAGVMQNPRHLVRRRGQEARLRCSPMKGHSHVYWYRQLPEEGLKFMVYLQKENIIDESGMPKERFSAEFPKEGPSILRIQQVVRGDSAAYFCASSPRQDLATFGSGTRLTVV.

The chain employs TRBV27 and TRBJ2-7, with 14 bases that match TRBD2. The germline V gene has CDR1 MNHEY and CDR2 SMNVEV (reference sequence). The V gene end was trimmed by 6 bases and the J gene end by 4 bases; junction bases not matched to a gene: 8. The CDR3 is 16 amino acids. This chain's CDR3 is CASSRLAGGFSYEQYF. The CDR3, as DNA: TGTGCCAGCAGCAGACTAGCGGGGGGGTTTAGTTACGAGCAGTACTTC.

The V and J genes are TRBV27 and TRBJ2-6; 7 bases are a match to TRBD2. The CDR3 has 16 residues. Germline values: CDR1 MNHEY, CDR2 SMNVEV (reference sequence). The junction had 2 bases not matched to a gene; V was cut back by 1 base and J by 2 bases. For the CDR3, the DNA is TGTGCCAGCAGTTTATATGGGGGGGCTGGGGCCAACGTCCTGACTTTC. It codes for CASSLYGGAGANVLTF.

The genes are TRBV5-1 and TRBJ2-1; 8 nucleotides agree with TRBD1. This CDR3 contains 15 residues. CDR1 is SGHRS and CDR2 is YFSETQ in the germline V gene. V lost 0 bases, J lost 3 bases, and 2 bases stayed unmatched. The CDR3 reads CASSLGGQDYNEQFF. The CDR3, as DNA: TGCGCCAGCAGCTTGGGGGGACAGGACTACAATGAGCAGTTCTTC.